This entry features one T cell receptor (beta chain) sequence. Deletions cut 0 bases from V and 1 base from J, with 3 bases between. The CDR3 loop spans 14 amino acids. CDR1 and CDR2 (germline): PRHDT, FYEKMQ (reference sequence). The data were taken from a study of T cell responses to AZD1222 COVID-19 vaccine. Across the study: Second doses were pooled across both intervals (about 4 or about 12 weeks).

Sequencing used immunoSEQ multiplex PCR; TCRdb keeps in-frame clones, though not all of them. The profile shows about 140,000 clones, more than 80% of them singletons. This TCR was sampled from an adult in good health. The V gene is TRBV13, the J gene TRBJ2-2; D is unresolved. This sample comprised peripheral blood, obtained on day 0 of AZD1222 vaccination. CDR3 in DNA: TGTGCCAGCAGCTTAGGTTTGAACACCGGGGAGCTGTTTTTT. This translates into CASSLGLNTGELFF.